The 25 T cell receptor beta chains reported below all come from one sample, sequenced in a study of T cell repertoires in cytomegalovirus infection. Each CDR3 protein gets one entry after TCRdb re-called the reads with MiXCR. The sample lists more than 350,000 distinct CDR3 sequences, approximately 31% occurring once. The sample comprised PBMCs. The receptors here all came from a human donor in good health (CMV status not recorded). Some clones in this sample may be carry-over from other donors' samples.

The V and J genes are TRBV19 and TRBJ1-6, with 8 bases identical to TRBD1. Germline CDR1 is LNHDA and CDR2 is SQIVND (reference sequence). V lost 3 bases to trimming and J lost 0 bases; unmatched junction nucleotides: 19. The CDR3 is made up of 22 amino acids. The CDR3 protein is CASSIWDRIRIINDSYNSPLHF. For the CDR3, the DNA is TGTGCCAGTAGTATTTGGGACAGGATACGGATTATCAACGACTCCTATAATTCACCCCTCCACTTT.

The sample holds many counts of this clonotype. The chain carries TRBV7-2 and TRBJ2-7; D possibly uses TRBD1 or TRBD2 (5 bases each). V was clipped by 6 bases and J by 3 bases, with 18 bases between them. Germline CDR1 SGHTA, CDR2 FQGNSA. The CDR3 extends over 15 amino acids. CDR3 amino acids: CASRQTGKGRYEQYF. CDR3 DNA sequence: TGTGCCAGCAGACAAACCGGGAAGGGGCGCTACGAGCAGTACTTC.

The chain recombines TRBV20-1 with TRBJ2-1; tentatively, D is TRBD1 (5 bases). The CDR3 has 14 amino acids. The ends were cut back, 3 bases at V and 8 bases at J, with 17 bases in the middle. Germline CDR1 DFQATT, CDR2 SNEGSKA (reference sequence). CDR3 DNA sequence: TGCAGTGCTAGCGACCTGGCAGGGTCCGATGAGCAGTTCTTC. It codes for CSASDLAGSDEQFF.

V usage is TRBV7-2 and J usage is TRBJ2-3, with TRBD2 identical over 8 bases. This CDR3 is built from 20 residues. Germline V lookup: CDR1 SGHTA, CDR2 FQGNSA. Trimming at V came to 5 bases and at J to 1 base, leaving 20 bases not matched to a gene. The DNA of the CDR3 is TGTGCCAGCAGCCAAACCTTCTTCCTTAACGGAGCGGGGGGCACAGATACGCAGTATTTT. Protein sequence: CASSQTFFLNGAGGTDTQYF.

This clonotype was seen only a few times. The genes are TRBV11-2 and TRBJ1-2; no firm D call. V lost 5 bases and J lost 1, with 11 bases in between. Germline V gives CDR1 SGHAT, CDR2 FQNNGV. CDR3 length equals 14 residues. This chain's CDR3 is CASSPPEGNYGYTF. The CDR3 coding sequence is TGTGCCAGCAGCCCCCCCGAGGGTAACTATGGCTACACCTTC.

V and J are TRBV29-1 and TRBJ1-2, with D maybe TRBD1 (6 bases). This CDR3 spans 12 amino acids. Trimming cost V 6 bases and J 3 bases, with 11 bases left between them. Germline values: CDR1 SQVTM, CDR2 ANQGSEA. CDR3 region: CSVDRGDYGYTF. The CDR3 DNA reads as TGCAGCGTCGATAGGGGGGACTATGGCTACACCTTC.

This clonotype came up a few times. The J gene is TRBJ2-2, the V gene TRBV7-8; 9 nucleotides agree with TRBD1. The CDR3 runs to 16 residues. V shed 1 base, J shed 4 bases, and the junction held 4 bases outside the gene matches. Germline loops: CDR1 SGHVS, CDR2 FQNEAQ. This CDR3 reads CASSLVGQGSTGELFF. The CDR3 bases are TGTGCCAGCAGCTTAGTGGGACAGGGTAGCACCGGGGAGCTGTTTTTT.

The rearrangement uses TRBV5-6 and TRBJ2-3; TRBD2 aligns across 10 bases. Germline CDR1 SGHDT, CDR2 YYEEEE. This CDR3 comprises 16 residues. Losses at the gene ends were 0 bases for V and 2 bases for J; bases not matched to a gene: 3. CDR3: CASSLASGGNTDTQYF. Here the CDR3 DNA reads TGTGCCAGCAGCTTGGCTAGCGGGGGAAACACAGATACGCAGTATTTT. The full variable domain, in which reference TRBV5-6 and TRBJ2-3 provide the parts outside the CDR3, is DAGVTQSPTHLIKTRGQQVTLRCSPKSGHDTVSWYQQALGQGPQFIFQYYEEEERQRGNFPDRFSGHQFPNYSSELNVNALLLGDSALYLCASSLASGGNTDTQYFGPGTRLTVL.

This clonotype was seen a few times. V is TRBV6-1 and J is TRBJ2-7; D remains ambiguous. Germline V gene sequence: CDR1 MNHNS, CDR2 SASEGT. V was clipped by 5 bases and J by 1 base, with 12 bases between them. The CDR3 covers 14 residues. CDR3 sequence reads: CASSYRTGSYEQYF. The CDR3, as DNA: TGTGCCAGCAGTTACCGGACGGGTTCCTACGAGCAGTACTTC.

In regard to this clonotype: This clone may be a read error of a much larger clone one base away. Since no conserved phenylalanine or tryptophan closes the CDR3, a read error is the likely cause. The genes are TRBV7-3 and TRBJ2-7; D call uncertain. CDR3 size: 13 residues. Germline loops: CDR1 SGHTA, CDR2 FQGTGA. Trimming took off 6 bases at V and 2 bases at J, with 11 bases between the two ends. The DNA of the CDR3 is TGTGCCAGCAGTTCCCAGCCGCCCTACGAGCAGTACTTA. Amino acids: CASSSQPPYEQYL.

The sample holds a few counts of this clonotype. The chain carries TRBV27 and TRBJ2-1; D uncertain. This CDR3 contains 17 residues. Germline V gene sequence: CDR1 MNHEY, CDR2 SMNVEV (reference sequence). V shed 6 bases and J shed 2 bases, with 20 bases lying between them. DNA of the CDR3: TGTGCCAGCAGCCGACCCCCGAACAGTGTGACCTACAATGAGCAGTTCTTC. As protein: CASSRPPNSVTYNEQFF.

V usage is TRBV7-9 and J usage is TRBJ2-3, with 13 bases that match TRBD2. This CDR3 comprises 19 residues. V lost 5 bases to trimming and J lost 6 bases; unmatched junction nucleotides: 17. Germline CDR1 reads SEHNR; CDR2 reads FQNEAQ (reference sequence). CDR3 protein: CASSPSLAGGPGFGDTQYF. For the CDR3, the DNA is TGTGCCAGCAGCCCGTCACTAGCGGGGGGGCCGGGGTTCGGTGATACGCAGTATTTT. Drawing the rest from reference TRBV7-9 and TRBJ2-3, the complete variable domain is DTGVSQNPRHKITKRGQNVTFRCDPISEHNRLYWYRQTLGQGPEFLTYFQNEAQLEKSRLLSDRFSAERPKGSFSTLEIQRTEQGDSAMYLCASSPSLAGGPGFGDTQYFGPGTRLTVL.

On this clonotype: The germline gene is not matched at one end of the junction; a read error may be the cause. The chain joins TRBV9 to TRBJ2-2; 7 bases fit TRBD1. CDR1 SGDLS and CDR2 YYNGEE come from the germline V gene. The CDR3 runs 17 residues. CDR3 bases: TGTTCCAGCAGCCGCGTGAGACAGGGTGGTAACACCGGGGAGCTGTTTTTT. Translating it yields CSSSRVRQGGNTGELFF.

This clonotype showed up just a few times. CDR3 sequence (DNA): TGCAGTGCAAACCCAGGGGCTGGGGCCAACGTCCTGACTTTC. This sequence encodes CSANPGAGANVLTF. The chain carries TRBV20-1 and TRBJ2-6; TRBD1 might be the D (6 bases). V was cut by 6 bases and J by 2 bases, with 11 bases left in between. This CDR3 contains 14 residues. Germline V gives CDR1 DFQATT, CDR2 SNEGSKA (reference sequence).

The rearrangement uses TRBV5-6 and TRBJ1-5; a weak D match, TRBD2 (7 bases). The assigned J gene may be wrong: the sequence end matches TRBJ2-3 better. Germline CDR1 is SGHDT and CDR2 is YYEEEE. The CDR3 extends over 17 amino acids. For the CDR3, the DNA is TGTGCCAGCAGCTTAAATTTTCGGGGGGCTAGCAATCAGCCCCAGTATTTT. This codes for CASSLNFRGASNQPQYF.

The chain couples TRBV19 to TRBJ1-3; the match to TRBD1 covers 9 bases. J was trimmed by 3 bases and V by 5 bases; bases with no gene match: 29. The CDR3 is 23 amino acids. In germline, CDR1 is LNHDA, CDR2 SQIVND (reference sequence). CDR3 DNA: TGTGCCAGTAGTTCCGGGACAGGGTCATTACCCCCACCGAAATTAAGGGATGGAAACACCATATATTTT. This codes for CASSSGTGSLPPPKLRDGNTIYF. Variable domain in full (rest from reference TRBV19 and TRBJ1-3): DGGITQSPKYLFRKEGQNVTLSCEQNLNHDAMYWYRQDPGQGLRLIYYSQIVNDFQKGDIAEGYSVSREKKESFPLTVTSAQKNPTAFYLCASSSGTGSLPPPKLRDGNTIYFGEGSWLTVV.

The V call is TRBV2, the J call TRBJ1-3, with D possibly matching TRBD1 (5 bases). The germline gives CDR1 SNHLY, CDR2 FYNNEI. Between the trimmed V and J ends, which lost 7 bases and 0 bases, there was a span of 13 bases. The length of the CDR3 is 15 residues. CDR3 amino acids: CASKQDRTSGNTIYF. Here the CDR3 DNA reads TGTGCCAGCAAACAGGACCGCACCTCTGGAAACACCATATATTTT.

V and J are TRBV23-1 and TRBJ2-2; D is tentatively TRBD1 or TRBD2 (5 bases each). TRBV23-1 is known as an ORF, though its function is uncertain. The CDR3 is 16 residues long. The V and J ends lost 3 bases and 3 bases respectively, with 14 bases between them. The CDR3 DNA is TGCGCCAGCAGTCAGCCGGGGCGGCCGGACACCGGGGAGCTGTTTTTT. Protein sequence: CASSQPGRPDTGELFF.

In its sample, this clonotype was seen many times. The rearrangement joins TRBV7-2 to TRBJ1-2; D is unresolved. Germline lookup yields CDR1 SGHTA and CDR2 FQGNSA. This CDR3 spans 16 amino acids. V was cut by 5 bases and J by 3 bases, with 19 bases left in between. This chain's CDR3 is CASSRIGGMAYYGYTF. The DNA for the CDR3 is TGTGCCAGCAGCCGAATCGGAGGGATGGCGTACTATGGCTACACCTTC. The whole variable domain, filled in from reference TRBV7-2 and TRBJ1-2, reads GAGVSQSPSNKVTEKGKDVELRCDPISGHTALYWYRQSLGQGLEFLIYFQGNSAPDKSGLPSDRFSAERTGGSVSTLTIQRTQQEDSAVYLCASSRIGGMAYYGYTFGSGTRLTVV.

The chain carries TRBV11-1 and TRBJ2-7; TRBD2 matches 7 bases. V shed 5 bases, J shed 7 bases, and the junction held 8 bases outside the gene matches. From germline, CDR1 is SGHAT and CDR2 FQDESV (reference sequence). CDR3 length: 13 amino acids. DNA of the CDR3: TGTGCCAGCAGCCGTTCGGGGGGACTGGAGCAGTACTTC. Translated: CASSRSGGLEQYF.

This clonotype was seen ten or more times. The chain carries TRBV7-2 and TRBJ1-5; no definite D call. This CDR3 spans 13 amino acids. Germline V gives CDR1 SGHTA, CDR2 FQGNSA. The V and J ends lost 6 bases and 4 bases respectively, with 10 bases between them. CDR3 loop: CASSEGLNQPQHF. The CDR3 nucleotides are TGTGCCAGCAGTGAAGGCCTAAATCAGCCCCAGCATTTT.

This clonotype was observed at least ten times. J is TRBJ1-5 and V is TRBV19; possible D gene TRBD1, 5 bases. Germline lookup yields CDR1 LNHDA and CDR2 SQIVND (reference sequence). The CDR3 is 15 amino acids. Trimming removed 6 bases from V and 5 bases from J, with 17 bases in between. CDR3 sequence reads: CASSQDRGAYQPQHF. The CDR3 DNA reads as TGTGCCAGTAGCCAAGACAGAGGCGCGTATCAGCCCCAGCATTTT.

Regarding this clonotype: This likely comes from a read error, as the CDR3 has no conserved phenylalanine or tryptophan at its end. The rearrangement links TRBV7-9 to TRBJ2-1, with 7 bases that match TRBD1. The CDR3 runs 18 residues. V lost 5 bases to trimming and J lost 3 bases; unmatched junction nucleotides: 16. The V gene's germline CDR1 is SEHNR and CDR2 FQNEAQ (reference sequence). The CDR3 is CASSRDREIMAGYNEQFL. The CDR3 coding sequence is TGTGCCAGCAGCAGAGACAGGGAAATCATGGCGGGCTACAATGAGCAGTTCTTG.

This clonotype was recorded a few times. The rearrangement uses TRBV7-8 and TRBJ2-1; 11 bases fit TRBD2. CDR3 length: 18 residues. Germline loops: CDR1 SGHVS, CDR2 FQNEAQ. V was pared by 5 bases and J by 0 bases, with 9 bases of the junction left unmatched. In DNA form, the CDR3 reads TGTGCCAGCAGCCCCGCGGTACTAGCGGGGGTCTCCTACAATGAGCAGTTCTTC. Encoded protein: CASSPAVLAGVSYNEQFF.

This clonotype came up many times. V is TRBV7-8 and J is TRBJ1-1; D remains ambiguous. The germline V gene encodes CDR1 SGHVS and CDR2 FQNEAQ. Between the trimmed V and J ends, which lost 5 bases and 1 base, there was a span of 14 bases. This CDR3 comprises 15 residues. For the CDR3, the DNA is TGTGCCAGCAGCCTCCGCGGAAACACGAACACTGAAGCTTTCTTT. This translates into CASSLRGNTNTEAFF.